These 23 T cell receptor beta chains originate from one sample sequenced in a study of blood T cell repertoires in COVID-19. TCRdb's table, derived via immunoSEQ multiplex PCR, lists solely in-frame clones and lacks some. Of some 300,000 clones listed, 90% are singletons. The sample comprised peripheral blood. Every receptor here comes from a woman aged 40 to 50 with COVID-19, enrolled during active disease.

The genes are TRBV12-5 and TRBJ1-1; perhaps TRBD1 as D (6 bases). The CDR3 totals 17 residues. Looked up from germline, CDR1 is LGHNT and CDR2 is FRNRAP. Trimming removed 0 bases at V and 0 bases at J, with 14 bases between. CDR3 residues: CASGLVMSGELNTEAFF. In nucleotides, the CDR3 is TGTGCTAGTGGTTTGGTCATGTCAGGGGAACTGAACACTGAAGCTTTCTTT. The full variable domain, in which reference TRBV12-5 and TRBJ1-1 provide the parts outside the CDR3, is DARVTQTPRHKVTEMGQEVTMRCQPILGHNTVFWYRQTMMQGLELLAYFRNRAPLDDSGMPKDRFSAEMPDATLATLKIQPSEPRDSAVYFCASGLVMSGELNTEAFFGQGTRLTVV.

Worth noting for this clone: Compared with germline, one end of the junction differs, possibly owing to a read error. V usage is TRBV6-5 and J usage is TRBJ2-7, with D perhaps TRBD2 (5 bases). Germline values: CDR1 MNHEY, CDR2 SVGAGI. CDR3 length equals 12 residues. As DNA, the CDR3 is TGTGCCAGCAGTAACGGGGTCCAGGCCCAGCATTTC. Its translation is CASSNGVQAQHF.

The chain carries TRBV28 and TRBJ1-4; TRBD1 aligns across 8 bases. Germline lookup yields CDR1 MDHEN and CDR2 SYDVKM. Trimming took 6 bases from V and 8 from J; bases not matched to a gene: 8. CDR3 size: 14 residues. As DNA, the CDR3 is TGTGCCAGCAGCCTAGGACAGGGTTGGGAAAAACTGTTTTTT. Its translation: CASSLGQGWEKLFF.

The CDR3 DNA reads as TGCGCCAGCAGCCAAGGCCCTAGCGGGACCTACGAGCAGTACTTC. Its protein product is CASSQGPSGTYEQYF. This sequence joins TRBV4-3 and TRBJ2-7; 9 nucleotides agree with TRBD2. The CDR3 length is 15 residues. Germline V gene lookup returns CDR1 LGHNA and CDR2 YSLEER. With 1 base clipped from V and 2 bases from J, the junction kept 3 bases outside the gene matches.

In this sample, this clone turned up once. This chain uses TRBV12-3 or TRBV12-4 with TRBJ2-4; 8 bases align to TRBD2. This CDR3 is built from 13 residues. V trimming: 11 bases; J trimming: 3 bases; junction bases outside the gene matches: 6. CDR3 in DNA: TGTGCCTCGTTCGGGGGGGTCAAAAACATTCAGTACTTC. Encoded protein: CASFGGVKNIQYF.

V is TRBV5-6 and J is TRBJ2-3; D is undetermined. This CDR3 is built from 13 residues. V was clipped by 2 bases and J by 3 bases, with 7 bases between them. Germline V gene data show CDR1 as SGHDT and CDR2 as YYEEEE. The CDR3 reads CASSLIATDTQYF. CDR3 DNA sequence: TGTGCCAGCAGCTTAATAGCAACAGATACGCAGTATTTT.

This clone was detected once. The chain has TRBV28 and TRBJ2-7, with D tentatively TRBD1 (6 bases). This CDR3 is 15 amino acids long. V was shortened by 6 bases and J by 1 base, with 16 bases between the two germline ends. Germline CDR1 MDHEN, CDR2 SYDVKM. The CDR3 here is CASSLPGTISYEQYF. Written as DNA, the CDR3 is TGTGCCAGCAGCCTCCCCGGGACAATTTCCTACGAGCAGTACTTC.

As regards this clone: The same CDR3 is also encoded by other DNA sequences in this sample. The chain is built from TRBV7-3 and TRBJ2-5; perhaps TRBD1 as D (6 bases). The CDR3 spans 13 residues. Looked up from germline, CDR1 is SGHTA and CDR2 is FQGTGA. Deletions cut 5 bases from V and 2 bases from J, with 9 bases between. CDR3 protein: CASSRGQQETQYF. The DNA for the CDR3 is TGTGCCAGCAGCCGCGGACAGCAAGAGACCCAGTACTTC.

This clone was counted a single time. The rearrangement links TRBV7-2 to TRBJ2-5, with D tentatively TRBD1 (6 bases). The CDR3 is made up of 14 amino acids. Germline CDR1 reads SGHTA; CDR2 reads FQGNSA. V was clipped by 4 bases and J by 4 bases, with 13 bases between them. Here the CDR3 DNA reads TGTGCCAGCAGCTCCGAGACAGGCCGAGAGACCCAGTACTTC. Its translation: CASSSETGRETQYF.

The genes are TRBV18 and TRBJ1-2, with a possible D match to TRBD1 (5 bases). CDR1 is KGHSH, CDR2 LQKENI, per germline. CDR3 length: 15 amino acids. V shed 4 bases and J shed 4 bases, with 16 bases lying between them. CDR3 nucleotide sequence: TGTGCCAGCTCACTATATGGAGGGGCCACCTATGGCTACACCTTC. Translation gives CASSLYGGATYGYTF.

This rearrangement joins TRBV6-6 to TRBJ1-1; 8 nucleotides align to TRBD1. CDR1 MNHNY and CDR2 SVGAGI come from the germline V gene (reference sequence). This CDR3 has 15 amino acids. V lost 5 bases, J lost 0 bases, and 5 bases stayed unmatched. The CDR3 loop reads CASSQTGAMNTEAFF. The CDR3 nucleotides are TGTGCCAGCAGTCAGACAGGGGCCATGAACACTGAAGCTTTCTTT.

Concerning this clone: The same CDR3 arises from other DNA sequences in this sample as well. The V and J genes are TRBV18 and TRBJ1-5, with D possibly matching TRBD1 (5 bases). From germline, CDR1 is KGHSH and CDR2 LQKENI. This CDR3 comprises 15 residues. V lost 3 bases and J 3 bases, leaving 12 bases between the germline ends. CDR3 in amino acids: CASSPQRGDNQPQHF. CDR3 in DNA: TGTGCCAGCTCACCTCAACGGGGGGACAATCAGCCCCAGCATTTT.

The chain combines TRBV7-9 with TRBJ2-1; D possibly corresponds to TRBD1 (5 bases). This CDR3 has 15 amino acids. The germline V gene has CDR1 SEHNR and CDR2 FQNEAQ (reference sequence). The V and J ends lost 5 bases and 0 bases respectively, with 11 bases between them. CDR3 sequence: CASSPRVGSYNEQFF. As DNA, the CDR3 is TGTGCCAGCAGCCCCAGGGTTGGCTCCTACAATGAGCAGTTCTTC.

This clone was found a few times. The chain recombines TRBV7-9 with TRBJ1-2, with 8 bases fitting TRBD1. Trimming at V came to 6 bases and at J to 7 bases, leaving 10 bases not matched to a gene. Germline lookup yields CDR1 SEHNR and CDR2 FQNEAQ (reference sequence). The CDR3 covers 14 residues. The CDR3 coding sequence is TGTGCCAGCAGTCCTGACAGGGGTCTCTCTGGCTACACCTTC. It specifies CASSPDRGLSGYTF. Full variable domain (remainder filled in from reference TRBV7-9 and TRBJ1-2): DTGVSQNPRHKITKRGQNVTFRCDPISEHNRLYWYRQTLGQGPEFLTYFQNEAQLEKSRLLSDRFSAERPKGSFSTLEIQRTEQGDSAMYLCASSPDRGLSGYTFGSGTRLTVV.

The V and J genes are TRBV3-1 (or the pseudogene TRBV3-2) and TRBJ2-7; 9 nucleotides align to TRBD2. The trim removed 0 bases at V and 6 bases at J, leaving 6 bases unmatched. This CDR3 has 15 residues. Germline-derived CDR1 and CDR2 are LGHDT and YNNKEL (reference sequence). The chain's CDR3 is CASSQDLAGSREQYF. CDR3 bases: TGTGCCAGCAGCCAAGATCTAGCGGGATCCCGCGAGCAGTACTTC.

V usage is TRBV7-2 and J usage is TRBJ1-6; 9 nucleotides agree with TRBD1. Germline V gives CDR1 SGHTA, CDR2 FQGNSA. CDR3 length equals 17 residues. The V and J ends lost 5 bases and 1 base, in that order; junction bases with no gene match: 6. CDR3 protein: CASSRRQGESYNSPLHF. As DNA, the CDR3 is TGTGCCAGCAGCCGGAGACAGGGGGAATCCTATAATTCACCCCTCCACTTT.

The DNA for the CDR3 is TGTGCCAGTAGTCTTCGACCGCGAGGCACCGGGGAGCTGTTTTTT. Translated: CASSLRPRGTGELFF. The rearrangement joins TRBV19 to TRBJ2-2; D unclear. The germline V gene has CDR1 LNHDA and CDR2 SQIVND (reference sequence). The CDR3 has 15 residues. Trimming left V 5 bases short and J 4 bases short, with 14 bases between.

The V gene is TRBV7-3, the J gene TRBJ2-1, with 7 positions matching TRBD2. V gave up 7 bases and J gave up 0 bases; unmatched junction bases: 6. The CDR3 is 15 amino acids. CDR1 is SGHTA, CDR2 FQGTGA, per germline. CDR3 nucleotides: TGTGCCAGCACCCCCAGCGGGGACTCCTACAATGAGCAGTTCTTC. As protein: CASTPSGDSYNEQFF.

This sequence joins TRBV6-2 or TRBV6-3 and TRBJ2-3, with D maybe TRBD2 (6 bases). Trimming shortened V by 6 bases and J by 2 bases, and 12 bases separated the two germline ends. The germline gives CDR1 MNHEY, CDR2 SVGEGT. There are 14 residues in the CDR3. The CDR3 spells CASSPDYSTDTQYF. Here the CDR3 DNA reads TGTGCCAGCAGCCCGGACTACTCCACAGATACGCAGTATTTT.

The chain carries TRBV27 and TRBJ2-3, with 12 bases fitting TRBD2. This CDR3 contains 15 residues. The trim removed 2 bases at V and 5 bases at J, leaving 2 bases unmatched. CDR1 and CDR2 from the germline V gene are MNHEY and SMNVEV (reference sequence). CDR3 coding DNA: TGTGCCAGCAGTTTACCGGGACTAGCGGGAGATACGCAGTATTTT. This codes for CASSLPGLAGDTQYF.

This chain connects TRBV28 to TRBJ1-5; 12 bases are a match to TRBD1. CDR1 and CDR2 from the germline V gene are MDHEN and SYDVKM. The CDR3 is 16 residues long. V trimming: 5 bases; J trimming: 7 bases; junction bases outside the gene matches: 9. CDR3 bases: TGTGCCAGCAGTCCTCCGGGACAGGGGGCTTTGCAGCCCCAGCATTTT. Protein product: CASSPPGQGALQPQHF.

The V and J genes are TRBV7-9 and TRBJ2-2; 7 nucleotides align to TRBD1. The V segment lost 5 bases and the J segment 0 bases; nucleotides outside the gene matches: 6. The CDR3 totals 16 residues. Looked up from germline, CDR1 is SEHNR and CDR2 is FQNEAQ (reference sequence). For the CDR3, the DNA is TGTGCCAGCAGCATACTACAGGGGTCGAACACCGGGGAGCTGTTTTTT. This codes for CASSILQGSNTGELFF.

The CDR3 loop reads CASSPRGTSSGTQYF. CDR3 in DNA: TGTGCCAGCTCACCCCGAGGGACATCCTCGGGGACCCAGTACTTC. This chain connects TRBV18 to TRBJ2-5; D perhaps matches TRBD1 (6 bases). Germline CDR1 is KGHSH and CDR2 is LQKENI. V was clipped by 3 bases and J by 7 bases, with 18 bases between them. The CDR3 spans 15 residues.